Shown below are 18 T cell receptor beta chains from a single sample sequenced in a study of T cell repertoires in cytomegalovirus infection (dated by TCRdb to the late 2010s). Sequencing was carried out with an Illumina HiSeq 1500. The raw public data were reprocessed by TCRdb itself: fastp quality trimming at Q25, MiXCR clonotype calling, in-frame beta chains only. Identical CDR3 proteins give one entry, which carries the most common genes and DNA. The sample table holds about 180,000 distinct CDR3 sequences, of which around an eighth were seen once. The top ten hold roughly a quarter of the sample. Sequenced input: PBMCs. These receptors all come from a human donor in good health (CMV status not recorded). Some clones in this sample may be carry-over from other donors' samples.

Many counts were recorded for this clonotype. This chain connects TRBV7-2 to TRBJ1-2, with D unresolved. The germline CDR1 and CDR2 sequences are SGHTA and FQGNSA. V lost 5 bases to trimming and J lost 7 bases, with 20 bases between them. CDR3 size: 15 residues. The CDR3: CASSVYDQRGGGYTF. CDR3 DNA sequence: TGTGCCAGCAGCGTCTACGACCAGAGAGGAGGTGGCTACACCTTC.

The V gene is TRBV28, the J gene TRBJ2-1; D tentatively fits TRBD1 or TRBD2 (6 bases each). Looked up from germline, CDR1 is MDHEN and CDR2 is SYDVKM. The CDR3 runs 15 residues. Between the trimmed V and J ends, which lost 6 bases and 5 bases, there was a span of 17 bases. CDR3 DNA: TGTGCCAGCAGCCTCGGGGGCATCCAGAACAATGAGCAGTTCTTC. Its translation: CASSLGGIQNNEQFF.

This clonotype was picked up many times. The chain joins TRBV7-8 to TRBJ1-4; D uncertain. The CDR3 length is 16 residues. Per germline, CDR1 SGHVS and CDR2 FQNEAQ. Trimming cost V 5 bases and J 0 bases, with 13 bases left between them. This CDR3 is CASSLSSVATNEKLFF. CDR3 DNA: TGTGCCAGCAGCCTCTCCTCAGTTGCAACTAATGAAAAACTGTTTTTT.

This clonotype was counted between two and nine times. CDR3: CASSPTSGRTKEQFF. The CDR3 DNA follows: TGTGCCAGCAGCCCTACTAGCGGGAGGACCAAGGAGCAGTTCTTC. The chain uses TRBV28 and TRBJ2-1, with 12 bases matching TRBD2. The CDR3 is 15 amino acids. V shed 6 bases and J 10 bases; nucleotides not matched to a gene: 10. From germline, CDR1 is MDHEN and CDR2 SYDVKM.

The CDR3 is CASSGTGVNTEAFF. CDR3 bases: TGTGCCAGCTCAGGGACAGGGGTGAACACTGAAGCTTTCTTT. The chain employs TRBV18 and TRBJ1-1; TRBD1 matches at 10 bases. V shed 5 bases and J 0 bases; nucleotides not matched to a gene: 0. CDR3 length equals 14 residues. The germline V gene has CDR1 KGHSH and CDR2 LQKENI.

The rearrangement joins TRBV6-2 or TRBV6-3 to TRBJ2-1; 10 bases are shared with TRBD2. Germline CDR1 MNHEY, CDR2 SVGEGT. V dropped 4 bases and J dropped 8; count of bases not matched to a gene: 8. The CDR3 is 15 residues long. In DNA form, the CDR3 reads TGTGCCAGCAGTTCAGCGGGAGGGCCTATATATGAGCAGTTCTTC. Encoded protein: CASSSAGGPIYEQFF.

This clonotype was detected a few times. The chain carries TRBV2 and TRBJ2-7; no clear D gene. CDR3 length: 13 residues. Germline V CDR1 and CDR2: SNHLY, FYNNEI. Trimming shortened V by 6 bases and J by 6 bases, and 15 bases separated the two germline ends. This CDR3 reads CASSQRSMGEQYF. In nucleotides, the CDR3 is TGTGCCAGCAGCCAGAGATCTATGGGCGAGCAGTACTTC.

Many counts were recorded for this clonotype. The gene calls are TRBV7-2 and TRBJ2-3; TRBD1 aligns across 9 bases. J lost 5 bases, V lost 5 bases, and 8 bases had no gene match. The germline V gene encodes CDR1 SGHTA and CDR2 FQGNSA. The CDR3 totals 15 residues. The CDR3 loop is CASSRGTGRIDTQYF. DNA of the CDR3: TGTGCCAGCAGCCGTGGGACAGGGAGGATAGATACGCAGTATTTT.

This clonotype was observed many times. The CDR3 here is CAISGGQRFVNYGYTF. The CDR3, as DNA: TGTGCCATCAGTGGGGGACAGAGATTTGTTAACTATGGCTACACCTTC. This rearrangement joins TRBV10-3 to TRBJ1-2, with TRBD1 matching over 7 bases. The CDR3 covers 16 residues. With V trimmed by 4 bases and J by 1 base, 9 bases remained unmatched. CDR1 ENHRY and CDR2 SYGVKD come from the germline V gene.

This clonotype was observed once. The J gene is TRBJ1-5, the V gene TRBV5-1; maybe TRBD1 (6 bases). The CDR3 runs 14 residues. Trimming pared 4 bases from V and 8 bases from J, leaving 16 bases between. Per germline, CDR1 SGHRS and CDR2 YFSETQ. The chain's CDR3 is CASSIGAGDKPQHF. In DNA, the CDR3 is TGCGCCAGCAGCATCGGCGCAGGGGATAAGCCCCAGCATTTT.

In regard to this clonotype: A much larger clone lies one base from this, so it may be a read error. The chain recombines TRBV28 with TRBJ1-3; D is unclear. Germline-derived CDR1 and CDR2 are MDHEN and SYDVKM. There are 12 residues in the CDR3. The CDR3 region is CTSNQGADTIYF. The CDR3 DNA is TGTACCAGCAACCAAGGCGCGGACACCATATATTTT.

This clonotype has only a few counts. This chain uses TRBV5-6 with TRBJ2-1, with D possibly being TRBD1 or TRBD2 (6 bases each). Trimming stripped 5 bases from V and 9 bases from J, with 18 bases between. The length of the CDR3 is 14 residues. Looked up from germline, CDR1 is SGHDT and CDR2 is YYEEEE. The DNA of the CDR3 is TGTGCCAGCAGATACCGGGGGCCCGGGACTGAGCAGTTCTTC. Its translation is CASRYRGPGTEQFF.

This clonotype has a handful of counts. V gene TRBV5-5 combines with J gene TRBJ2-3; 7 bases are shared with TRBD1. Trimming removed 0 bases from V and 0 bases from J; junction bases left unmatched: 10. Germline values: CDR1 SGHKS, CDR2 YYEKEE (reference sequence). CDR3 size: 18 residues. CDR3: CASSLAISDRASTDTQYF. The CDR3 DNA reads as TGTGCCAGCAGCTTGGCGATTTCCGACAGGGCTAGCACAGATACGCAGTATTTT.

This clonotype came up a few times. The chain combines TRBV29-1 with TRBJ2-3, with TRBD2 matching 7 bases. Germline CDR1 and CDR2: SQVTM and ANQGSEA. J was trimmed by 1 base and V by 3 bases; bases with no gene match: 16. This CDR3 is built from 18 residues. In DNA, the CDR3 is TGCAGCGTTGACGGGCTAGCGGACCTTCCGGGGGGCACAGATACGCAGTATTTT. Translating gives CSVDGLADLPGGTDTQYF.

This rearrangement joins TRBV12-3 or TRBV12-4 to TRBJ2-3; TRBD2 matches at 9 bases. The length of the CDR3 is 15 residues. The V gene end was trimmed by 5 bases and the J gene end by 5 bases; junction bases not matched to a gene: 8. The CDR3 nucleotides read TGTGCCAGCAGTCCGTTACTAGCGGGTGTAGATACGCAGTATTTT. As protein: CASSPLLAGVDTQYF.

The chain carries TRBV6-2 or TRBV6-3 and TRBJ2-3, with 8 bases aligning to TRBD2. V was pared by 7 bases and J by 7 bases, with 4 bases of the junction left unmatched. The length of the CDR3 is 12 residues. The V gene's germline CDR1 is MNHEY and CDR2 SVGEGT. CDR3 coding DNA: TGTGCCAGCAAAGCGGGGGTACATACGCAGTATTTT. Amino acids: CASKAGVHTQYF.

This clonotype was seen more than once but under ten times. The V call is TRBV28, the J call TRBJ1-5; 9 nucleotides line up with TRBD1. The CDR3 extends over 16 amino acids. Germline V CDR1 and CDR2: MDHEN, SYDVKM. The junction had 12 bases not matched to a gene; V was cut back by 6 bases and J by 6 bases. CDR3 coding DNA: TGTGCCAGCAGGCCTCCGGGACAGGGTTTCGGTCAGCCCCAGCATTTT. Protein sequence: CASRPPGQGFGQPQHF. The variable domain in full, with the rest retrieved from reference TRBV28 and TRBJ1-5, is DVKVTQSSRYLVKRTGEKVFLECVQDMDHENMFWYRQDPGLGLRLIYFSYDVKMKEKGDIPEGYSVSREKKERFSLILESASTNQTSMYLCASRPPGQGFGQPQHFGDGTRLSIL.

This clonotype was counted ten times or more. The CDR3 region has the DNA TGTGCCAGCAGCTTAAATGAGGCGGGCTACGAGCAGTACTTC. Amino acids: CASSLNEAGYEQYF. The chain employs TRBV7-9 and TRBJ2-7, with TRBD2 as a possible D gene (5 bases). V was shortened by 2 bases and J by 3 bases, with 11 bases between the two germline ends. The CDR3 has 14 residues. Germline V CDR1 and CDR2: SEHNR, FQNEAQ (reference sequence).